These T cell receptor beta chains were read from a single sample in a study of neurological immune-mediated disorders. TCRdb analysed the 5' RACE reads with MiXCR anew, one entry per CDR3 protein. The repertoire consists of about 90,000 distinct CDR3 sequences, with over 10% occurring once and the leading ten covering under 6%. Sequenced sample: PBMCs. The receptors shown here come from a female donor with HTLV-1-associated myelopathy (HAM/TSP). Both conserved end residues are part of each CDR3. The D gene is left open where the match is weak.

>TRBJ2-1|-|TRBV6-5
CASSSLNEQFF
>TRBJ2-7|-|TRBV21-1
CASSKTPGQDYEQYF
>TRBJ1-5|TRBD1|TRBV7-8
CASSIRDRGQPQHF
>TRBJ2-1|-|TRBV5-1
CASSLSRGEDEQFF
>TRBJ1-1|-|TRBV12-3/TRBV12-4
CASSFGGNTEAFF
>TRBJ2-5|TRBD2|TRBV18
CASSLPGLAQETQYF
>TRBJ2-1|-|TRBV2
CASRPRVGGDEQFF
>TRBJ2-3|TRBD2|TRBV25-1
CASSESGGATDTQYF
>TRBJ2-7|-|TRBV19
CASSPSGLALAYEQYF
>TRBJ2-2|-|TRBV27
CASSPDTGELFF
>TRBJ2-7|-|TRBV12-3/TRBV12-4
CASSDLGYEQYF
>TRBJ2-1|TRBD2|TRBV9
CASSVVSGGAYNEQFF
>TRBJ2-5|TRBD2|TRBV28
CASRNSGGGETQYF
>TRBJ2-7|-|TRBV2
CASGARTPSSYEQYF
>TRBJ1-2|-|TRBV5-1
CASSLAGDGYTF
>TRBJ2-2|TRBD2|TRBV20-1
CSARVPSGGPGELFF
>TRBJ2-3|-|TRBV20-1
CSAREGRSTDTQYF
>TRBJ1-5|-|TRBV20-1
CSARESNQPQHF
>TRBJ1-5|-|TRBV12-3/TRBV12-4
CASSLKWDNQPQHF
>TRBJ2-7|TRBD1|TRBV5-6
CASSSPRDRVTDEQYF
>TRBJ2-3|TRBD2|TRBV28
CASRAGGQDTQYF
>TRBJ1-2|-|TRBV28
CASSLIGRDNYGYTF
>TRBJ1-5|-|TRBV5-1
CASSLEQGANQPQHF
>TRBJ2-5|TRBD2|TRBV5-1
CASRPGGGSEETQYF
>TRBJ2-5|TRBD2|TRBV5-1
CASSLYPSGGLETQYF
>TRBJ2-3|-|TRBV5-1
CASSLGAGDTQYF
>TRBJ2-1|-|TRBV5-1
CASSLQPPGTYNEQFF
>TRBJ2-3|TRBD1|TRBV7-9
CASSLADGALSTGTGFHTQYF